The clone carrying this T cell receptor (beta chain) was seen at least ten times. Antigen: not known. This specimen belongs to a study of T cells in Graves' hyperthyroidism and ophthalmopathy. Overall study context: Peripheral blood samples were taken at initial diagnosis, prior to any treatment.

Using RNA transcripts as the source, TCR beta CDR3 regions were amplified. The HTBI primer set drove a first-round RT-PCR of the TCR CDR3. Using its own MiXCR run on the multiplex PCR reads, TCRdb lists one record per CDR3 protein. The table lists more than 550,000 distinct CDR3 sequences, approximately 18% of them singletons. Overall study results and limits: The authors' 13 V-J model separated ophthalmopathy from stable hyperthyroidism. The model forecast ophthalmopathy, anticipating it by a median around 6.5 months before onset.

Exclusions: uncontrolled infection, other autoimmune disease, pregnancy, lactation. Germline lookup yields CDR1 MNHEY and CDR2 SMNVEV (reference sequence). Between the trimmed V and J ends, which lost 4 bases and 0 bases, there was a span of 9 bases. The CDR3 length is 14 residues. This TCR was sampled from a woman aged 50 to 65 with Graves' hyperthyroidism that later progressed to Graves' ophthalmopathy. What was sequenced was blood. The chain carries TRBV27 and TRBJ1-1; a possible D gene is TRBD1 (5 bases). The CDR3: CASSSPGLNTEAFF. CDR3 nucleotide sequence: TGTGCCAGCAGTTCCCCGGGGCTGAACACTGAAGCTTTCTTT.